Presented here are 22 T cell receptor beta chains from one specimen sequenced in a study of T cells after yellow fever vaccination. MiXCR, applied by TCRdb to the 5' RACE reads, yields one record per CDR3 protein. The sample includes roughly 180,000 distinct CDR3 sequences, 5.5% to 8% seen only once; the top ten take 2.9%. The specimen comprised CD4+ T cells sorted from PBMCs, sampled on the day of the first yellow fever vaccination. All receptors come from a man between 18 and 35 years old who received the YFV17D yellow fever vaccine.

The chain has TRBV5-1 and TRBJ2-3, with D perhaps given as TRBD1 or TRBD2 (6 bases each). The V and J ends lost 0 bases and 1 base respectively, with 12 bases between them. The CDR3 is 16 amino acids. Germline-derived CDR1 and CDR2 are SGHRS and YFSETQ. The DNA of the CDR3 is TGCGCCAGCAGCTTGGACCCGGGGGCCCGCACAGATACGCAGTATTTT. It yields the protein CASSLDPGARTDTQYF.

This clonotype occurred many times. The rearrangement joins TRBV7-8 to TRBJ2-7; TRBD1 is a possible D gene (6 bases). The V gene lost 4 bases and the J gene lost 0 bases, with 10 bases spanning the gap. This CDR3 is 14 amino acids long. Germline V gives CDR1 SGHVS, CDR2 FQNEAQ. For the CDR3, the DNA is TGTGCCAGCAGCTACCGCAGGGGCTCCTACGAGCAGTACTTC. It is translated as CASSYRRGSYEQYF.

CDR3 sequence: CASSQGGPQETQYF. In DNA form, the CDR3 reads TGCGCCAGCAGCCAAGGGGGGCCCCAAGAGACCCAGTACTTC. The chain employs TRBV4-1 and TRBJ2-5, with a weak D call TRBD1 (6 bases). The CDR3 has 14 amino acids. CDR1 is MGHRA, CDR2 YSYEKL, per germline. V lost 1 base to trimming and J lost 1 base, with 7 bases between them.

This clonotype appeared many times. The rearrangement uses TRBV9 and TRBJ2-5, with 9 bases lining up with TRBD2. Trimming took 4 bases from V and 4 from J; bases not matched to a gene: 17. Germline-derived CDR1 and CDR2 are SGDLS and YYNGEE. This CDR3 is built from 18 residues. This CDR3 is CASSLSAGVAGVLETQYF. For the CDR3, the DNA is TGTGCCAGCAGCCTCTCGGCGGGGGTAGCGGGGGTCCTAGAGACCCAGTACTTC.

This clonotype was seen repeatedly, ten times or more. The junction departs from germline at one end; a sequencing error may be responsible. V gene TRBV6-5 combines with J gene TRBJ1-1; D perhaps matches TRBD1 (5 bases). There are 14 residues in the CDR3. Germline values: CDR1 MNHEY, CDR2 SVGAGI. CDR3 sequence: CASSSPGVKTEAFF. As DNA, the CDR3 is TGTGCCAGCAGTTCCCCGGGGGTGAAGACTGAAGCTTTCTTT.

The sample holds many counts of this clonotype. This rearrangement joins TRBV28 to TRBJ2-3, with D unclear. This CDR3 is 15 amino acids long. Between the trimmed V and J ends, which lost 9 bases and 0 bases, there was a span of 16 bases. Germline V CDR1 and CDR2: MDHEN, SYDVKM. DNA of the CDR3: TGTGCCAGTTCCGACGGAAGCCTTAGCACAGATACGCAGTATTTT. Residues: CASSDGSLSTDTQYF.

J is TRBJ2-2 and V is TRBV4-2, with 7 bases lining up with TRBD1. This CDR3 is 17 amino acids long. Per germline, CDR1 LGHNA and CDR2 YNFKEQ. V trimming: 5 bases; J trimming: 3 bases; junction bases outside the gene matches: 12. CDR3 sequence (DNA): TGTGCCAGCAGCATCCCTCCAGGGACAGTCGACACCGGGGAGCTGTTTTTT. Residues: CASSIPPGTVDTGELFF.

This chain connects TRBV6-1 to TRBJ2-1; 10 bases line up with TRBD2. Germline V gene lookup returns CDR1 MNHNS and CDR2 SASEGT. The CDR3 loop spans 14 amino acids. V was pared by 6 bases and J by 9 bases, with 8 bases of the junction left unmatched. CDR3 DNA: TGTGCCAGCAGCTCAAGCGGGGGGGCCTTTGAGCAGTTCTTC. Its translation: CASSSSGGAFEQFF.

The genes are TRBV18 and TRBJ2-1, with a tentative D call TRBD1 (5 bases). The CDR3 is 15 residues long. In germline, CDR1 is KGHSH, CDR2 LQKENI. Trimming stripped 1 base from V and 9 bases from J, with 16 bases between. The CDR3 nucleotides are TGTGCCAGCTCACCACAGGGAAAAGGGGATGGTGAGCAGTTCTTC. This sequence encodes CASSPQGKGDGEQFF.

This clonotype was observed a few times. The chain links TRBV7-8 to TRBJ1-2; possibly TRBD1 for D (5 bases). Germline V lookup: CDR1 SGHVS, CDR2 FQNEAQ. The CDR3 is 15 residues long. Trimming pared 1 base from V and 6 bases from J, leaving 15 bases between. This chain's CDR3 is CASSLGTASGHGYTF. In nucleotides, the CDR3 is TGTGCCAGCAGCTTAGGAACAGCATCGGGGCATGGCTACACCTTC.

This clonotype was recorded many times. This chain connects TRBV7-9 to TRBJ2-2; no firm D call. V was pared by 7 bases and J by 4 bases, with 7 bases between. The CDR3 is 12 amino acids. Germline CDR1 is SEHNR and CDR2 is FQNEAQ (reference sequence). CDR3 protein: CASNPITGELFF. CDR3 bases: TGTGCCAGCAACCCCATCACCGGGGAGCTGTTTTTT.

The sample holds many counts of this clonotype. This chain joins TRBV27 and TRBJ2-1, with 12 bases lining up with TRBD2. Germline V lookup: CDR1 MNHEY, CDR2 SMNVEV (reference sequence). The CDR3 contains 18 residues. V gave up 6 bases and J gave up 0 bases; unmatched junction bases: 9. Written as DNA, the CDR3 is TGTGCCAGCAGCCTCTCGACTAGCGGGGGACTCTCCTACAATGAGCAGTTCTTC. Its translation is CASSLSTSGGLSYNEQFF.

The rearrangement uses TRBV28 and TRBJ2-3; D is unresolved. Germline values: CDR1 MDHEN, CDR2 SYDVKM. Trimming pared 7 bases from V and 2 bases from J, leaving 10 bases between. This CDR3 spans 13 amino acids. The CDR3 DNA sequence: TGTGCCAGCAATAACCAGAACACAGATACGCAGTATTTT. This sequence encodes CASNNQNTDTQYF. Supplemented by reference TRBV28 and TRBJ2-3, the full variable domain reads DVKVTQSSRYLVKRTGEKVFLECVQDMDHENMFWYRQDPGLGLRLIYFSYDVKMKEKGDIPEGYSVSREKKERFSLILESASTNQTSMYLCASNNQNTDTQYFGPGTRLTVL.

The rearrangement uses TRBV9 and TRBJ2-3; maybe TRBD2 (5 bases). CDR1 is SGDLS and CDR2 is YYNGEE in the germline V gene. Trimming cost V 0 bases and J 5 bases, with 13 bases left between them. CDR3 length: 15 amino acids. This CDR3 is CASSVDGSTLDTQYF. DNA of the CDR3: TGTGCCAGCAGCGTAGATGGGAGTACGTTAGATACGCAGTATTTT.

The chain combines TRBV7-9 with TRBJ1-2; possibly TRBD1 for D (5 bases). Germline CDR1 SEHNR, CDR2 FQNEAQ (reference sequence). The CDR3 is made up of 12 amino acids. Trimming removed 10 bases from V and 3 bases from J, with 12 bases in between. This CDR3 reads CATPGLHYGYTF. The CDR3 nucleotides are TGTGCCACTCCGGGACTTCACTATGGCTACACCTTC.

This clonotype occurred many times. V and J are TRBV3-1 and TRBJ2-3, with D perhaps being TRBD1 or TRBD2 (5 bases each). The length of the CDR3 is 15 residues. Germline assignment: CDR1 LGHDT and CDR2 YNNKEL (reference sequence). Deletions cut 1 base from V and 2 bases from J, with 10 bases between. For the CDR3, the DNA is TGTGCCAGCAGCCAAGGTGTGGGGACCACAGATACGCAGTATTTT. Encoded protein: CASSQGVGTTDTQYF.

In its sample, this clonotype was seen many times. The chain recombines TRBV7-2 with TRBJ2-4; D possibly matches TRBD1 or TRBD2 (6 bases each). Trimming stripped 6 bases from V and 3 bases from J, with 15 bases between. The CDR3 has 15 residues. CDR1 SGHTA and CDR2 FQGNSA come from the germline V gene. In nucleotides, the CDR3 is TGTGCCAGCAGGCCTGAGGGGGGCGGCAAAAACATTCAGTACTTC. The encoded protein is CASRPEGGGKNIQYF.

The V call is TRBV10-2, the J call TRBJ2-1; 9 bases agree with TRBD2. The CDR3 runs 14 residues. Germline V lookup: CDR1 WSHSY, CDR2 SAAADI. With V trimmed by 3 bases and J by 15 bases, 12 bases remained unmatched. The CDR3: CASSDRTSAWGWFF. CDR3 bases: TGCGCCAGCAGTGATAGGACTAGCGCGTGGGGGTGGTTCTTC.

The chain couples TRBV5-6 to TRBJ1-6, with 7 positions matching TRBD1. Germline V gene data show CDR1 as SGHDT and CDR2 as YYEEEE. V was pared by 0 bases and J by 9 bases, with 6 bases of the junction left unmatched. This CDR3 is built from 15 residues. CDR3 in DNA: TGTGCCAGCAGCTTGGGGTGGACAGGCATTTCACCCCTCCACTTT. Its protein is CASSLGWTGISPLHF.

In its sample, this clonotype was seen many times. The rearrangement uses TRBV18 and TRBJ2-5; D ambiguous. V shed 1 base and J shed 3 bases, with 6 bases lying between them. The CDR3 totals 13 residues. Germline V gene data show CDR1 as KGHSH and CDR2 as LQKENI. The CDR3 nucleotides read TGTGCCAGCTCACCACGAAGGGAAGAGACCCAGTACTTC. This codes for CASSPRREETQYF.

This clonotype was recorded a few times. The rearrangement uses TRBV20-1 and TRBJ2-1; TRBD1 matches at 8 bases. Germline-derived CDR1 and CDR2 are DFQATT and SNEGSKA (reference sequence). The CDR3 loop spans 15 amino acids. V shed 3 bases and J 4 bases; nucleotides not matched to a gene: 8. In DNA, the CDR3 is TGCAGTGCTAGGAGGTCCAGGGGGCTTTACAATGAGCAGTTCTTC. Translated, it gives CSARRSRGLYNEQFF.

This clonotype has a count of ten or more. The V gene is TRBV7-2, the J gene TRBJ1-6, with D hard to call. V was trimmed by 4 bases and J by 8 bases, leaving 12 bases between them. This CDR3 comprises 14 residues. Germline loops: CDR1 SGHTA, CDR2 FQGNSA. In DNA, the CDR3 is TGTGCCAGCAGCTCCCAGGCCGGGGATTCACCCCTCCACTTT. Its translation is CASSSQAGDSPLHF.